This is a list of T cell receptor beta chains from one sample in a study of blood T cell repertoires in COVID-19. Only in-frame clones appear in the TCRdb table, and some are missing; sequencing was by immunoSEQ multiplex PCR. The repertoire holds about 110,000 clones, with 88% as singletons. Sequenced: peripheral blood. The origin of the receptors is a woman aged 50 to 60 with active or convalescent COVID-19. The CDR3 runs from the conserved cysteine through the conserved F or W. D genes are given only for firm matches. Size is omitted from some rows. Given values are once, few, many or a class for expanded clones.

J gene | clone size | V gene | D gene | CDR3 DNA | CDR3 protein
TRBJ2-3 | . | TRBV13 | TRBD2 | TGTGCCAGCAGCTTAGGCCGAGGGAGGGAGAGAGGAGATACGCAGTATTTT | CASSLGRGRERGDTQYF
TRBJ1-1 | . | TRBV2 | TRBD1 | TGTGCCAGCAAAGGGACAGGGGAGATGGGCACTGAAGCTTTCTTT | CASKGTGEMGTEAFF
TRBJ2-7 | . | TRBV15 | TRBD1 | TGTGCCACCAGCACCGGACAGGGGAGCTCCTACGAGCAGTACTTC | CATSTGQGSSYEQYF
TRBJ2-7 | . | TRBV4-3 | TRBD1 | TGCGCCAGCAGCCAAGATCAGGGACAGTACGAGCAGTACTTC | CASSQDQGQYEQYF
TRBJ2-1 | . | TRBV18 | TRBD2 | TGTGCCAGCTCACCTGGCCTCTTTAGCGGGTTATCAAGGAATGAGCAGTTCTTC | CASSPGLFSGLSRNEQFF
TRBJ2-1 | . | TRBV5-8 | . | TGTGCCAGCAGCTTTTCCCCCGCGGGGCCAAACAATGAGCAGTTCTTC | CASSFSPAGPNNEQFF
TRBJ2-7 | . | TRBV6-2/TRBV6-3 | . | TGTGCCAGCCGTTCGGATTTAGCGTCCTACGAGCAGTACTTC | CASRSDLASYEQYF
TRBJ2-1 | . | TRBV28 | . | TGTGCCAGCAGTTCGGTTGAGCAGTTCTTC | CASSSVEQFF
TRBJ2-1 | . | TRBV9 | . | TGTGCCAGCAGCGTAGACCAGGGCCGGTACAATGAGCAGTTCTTC | CASSVDQGRYNEQFF
TRBJ2-3 | . | TRBV7-7 | TRBD1 | TGTGCTAGCGGGACAGGGGGCGCAGATACGCAGTATTTT | CASGTGGADTQYF
TRBJ2-1 | . | TRBV4-1 | TRBD1 | TGCGCCAGCAGCCTCCGGGACAGGGAGTTAGATGAGCAGTTCTTC | CASSLRDRELDEQFF
TRBJ2-1 | . | TRBV7-6 | . | TGTGCCAGCAGCCGTACTGGGGGGGCTAATTACAATGAGCAGTTCTTC | CASSRTGGANYNEQFF
TRBJ2-7 | once | TRBV9 | . | TGTGCCAGCAGCGTAGGGGGCGGGGCGCGTGGAATTTCCTACGAGCAGTACTTC | CASSVGGGARGISYEQYF
TRBJ1-6 | . | TRBV18 | . | TGTGCCAGCTCACAGCGGAATTCACCCCTCCACTTT | CASSQRNSPLHF
TRBJ1-3 | . | TRBV7-2 | TRBD1 | TGTGCCAGCAGCTTAGCTGGGGACAGGGTATACTACTCTGGAAACACCATATATTTT | CASSLAGDRVYYSGNTIYF
TRBJ2-1 | . | TRBV3-1/TRBV3-2 | TRBD2 | TGTGCCAGCAGCCAGACTACTAGCGGGGGCATCAATGAGCAGTTCTTC | CASSQTTSGGINEQFF
TRBJ1-6 | . | TRBV10-3 | TRBD1 | TGTGCCACTACAACAGGGGACGGGAATTCACCCCTCCACTTT | CATTTGDGNSPLHF
TRBJ2-7 | . | TRBV12-3/TRBV12-4 | . | TGTGCCAGCAGTTCCACAGGGTACGAGCAGTACTTC | CASSSTGYEQYF
TRBJ2-2 | . | TRBV19 | . | TGTGCCAGTAGGACGGGAACCGGGGAGCTGTTTTTT | CASRTGTGELFF
TRBJ1-1 | . | TRBV11-3 | . | TGTGCCAGCAGCCCGGGGGCCGGGAGGGACACTGAAGCTTTCTTT | CASSPGAGRDTEAFF
TRBJ2-2 | . | TRBV15 | . | TGTGCCACCAGCAGAGCACGGGGCGGGGAGCTGTTTTTT | CATSRARGGELFF
TRBJ1-1 | . | TRBV7-8 | TRBD1 | TGTGCCAGCAGCAACCGACAGGGGGCAGACACTGAAGCTTTCTTT | CASSNRQGADTEAFF
TRBJ2-5 | . | TRBV18 | TRBD1 | TGTGCCAGCTCACCATCCAGGGGGGAGACCCAGTACTTC | CASSPSRGETQYF
TRBJ2-5 | . | TRBV5-1 | TRBD2 | TGCGCCAGCAGCCTGCCTGGCGGGAGGGTTTCGGAGACCCAGTACTTC | CASSLPGGRVSETQYF
TRBJ2-1 | . | TRBV12-3/TRBV12-4 | . | TGTGCCAGCAGTTTTCGCAATGAGCAGTTCTTC | CASSFRNEQFF
TRBJ2-2 | few | TRBV7-6 | TRBD2 | TGTGCCAGCAGACCTGGGACTAGCGGGACACTAGGGGAGCTGTTTTTT | CASRPGTSGTLGELFF
TRBJ2-7 | . | TRBV27 | . | TGTGCCAGCAGTGAGCGCGAAGGGGGTCGGTACGAGCAGTACTTC | CASSEREGGRYEQYF
TRBJ2-1 | . | TRBV4-2 | . | TGTGCCAGCAGCCCCCACCGGGACAGGGAGTGGTGGCGGGAGGGCCAAAAGGGGGAGCAGTTCTTC | CASSPHRDREWWREGQKGEQFF
TRBJ2-7 | . | TRBV19 | . | TGTGCCAGTAGTATTTACCCAAGAGGCACCCCCTACGAGCAGTACTTC | CASSIYPRGTPYEQYF
TRBJ1-2 | . | TRBV6-5 | . | TGTGCCAGCAGTTACTCGACCCTCGAGGATGGCTACACCTTC | CASSYSTLEDGYTF
TRBJ1-1 | once | TRBV9 | . | TGTGCCAGCAGCGTAGCGACAGAGAACACTGAAGCTTTCTTT | CASSVATENTEAFF
TRBJ2-6 | . | TRBV6-6 | TRBD1 | TGTGCCAGCACCTCGACAGGGCGGGGGGCCAACGTCCTGACTTTC | CASTSTGRGANVLTF
TRBJ2-3 | . | TRBV2 | . | TGTGCCAGCAGTTCTAGCACAGATACGCAGTATTTT | CASSSSTDTQYF
TRBJ2-7 | . | TRBV4-1 | . | TGCGCCAGCAGCCAAGTACCAGGGGTCTCCTACGAGCAGTACTTC | CASSQVPGVSYEQYF
TRBJ2-3 | . | TRBV29-1 | . | TGCAGCGTCGAAGATCCACTGACAGGCACAGATACGCAGTATTTT | CSVEDPLTGTDTQYF
TRBJ2-5 | . | TRBV29-1 | . | TGCAGCGTTCCTCAGGGAGGCGAGACCCAGTACTTC | CSVPQGGETQYF
TRBJ1-2 | . | TRBV12-3/TRBV12-4 | . | TGTGCCAGCAGTTTGAGCCCGACGGGAGGCTACACCTTC | CASSLSPTGGYTF
TRBJ2-1 | . | TRBV7-8 | . | TGTGCCGGCTGGACTGCTTACAATGAGCAGTTCTTC | CAGWTAYNEQFF
TRBJ2-7 | . | TRBV30 | . | TGTGCCTGGGCGAAAGCACCAGGCTACGAGCAGTACTTC | CAWAKAPGYEQYF
TRBJ2-3 | . | TRBV27 | . | TGTGCCAGCAGTTTATTGGCCAAACGCACAGATACGCAGTATTTT | CASSLLAKRTDTQYF
TRBJ2-7 | . | TRBV28 | TRBD1 | TGTGCCAGCAGCCTCCCCCTCCGGGACAGGGGATCCTACGAGCAGTACTTC | CASSLPLRDRGSYEQYF
TRBJ2-3 | . | TRBV7-2 | . | TGTGCCAGCAGCTTTTCCCGGGGGAGCACAGATACGCAGTATTTT | CASSFSRGSTDTQYF
TRBJ2-7 | . | TRBV10-3 | . | TGTGCCATCAGTGAGTCCCCCTCCGAGGCCTCCTACGAGCAGTACTTC | CAISESPSEASYEQYF
TRBJ1-1 | . | TRBV7-3 | . | TGTGCCAGCAGCTTAGACAGCATGAACACTGAAGCTTTCTTT | CASSLDSMNTEAFF
TRBJ2-3 | . | TRBV10-3 | . | TGTGCCATCAGTGTTGGGGGGGGCTCTGCAGATACGCAGTATTTT | CAISVGGGSADTQYF
TRBJ2-1 | . | TRBV19 | TRBD2 | TGTGCCAGTAGTCCACGGCCACTAGCGGGTGATAATGAGCAGTTCTTC | CASSPRPLAGDNEQFF
TRBJ2-7 | . | TRBV3-1/TRBV3-2 | . | TGTGCCAGCAGCCAAGACAGGGTCGAGCAGTACTTC | CASSQDRVEQYF